This record concerns one T cell receptor (beta chain) sequence. The antigen is unknown. These data come from a study of beta chain features in type 1 diabetes. Study-wide findings and caveats: Among patients with Type 1 diabetes, TCRB CDR3s were moderately but significantly shorter in every one of the four CD4+ subsets. Compared with healthy donors, patients appeared to share more similar naive, central memory and regulatory TCRB repertoires.

Trimming took off 1 base at V and 5 bases at J, with 26 bases between the two ends. The CDR3 has 19 amino acids. Germline CDR1 SGHTA, CDR2 FQGNSA. Every isolated RNA sample was fully reverse transcribed, so sequencing captured expressed TCRB transcripts. Sequenced by immunoSEQ multiplex PCR; TCRdb stores in-frame clones only, minus some. Among roughly 40,000 clones, 49% were seen once, and the ten largest hold roughly 0.7%. This receptor was identified in a woman aged 18-29 years in good health. The chain combines TRBV7-2 with TRBJ1-2, with D possibly being TRBD1 (6 bases). Sequencing input: central memory CD4+ T cells from blood. The CDR3 reads CASSLVGAPSMGASYGYTF. CDR3 bases: TGTGCCAGCAGCTTAGTAGGTGCCCCTTCTATGGGGGCTTCTTATGGCTACACCTTC.